A single sample gave rise to the 11 T cell receptor beta chains below, sequenced in a study of cytomegalovirus exposure and HLA in healthy donors. It was with 60 Vbeta and 13 Jbeta primers that the PCR ran. Sequenced by immunoSEQ multiplex PCR; TCRdb stores in-frame clones only, minus some. The sample yields roughly 100,000 clones, about 70% seen once. Material for sequencing was PBMCs. The receptors were sampled from a boy between 10 and 17 years old in good health and CMV-seronegative.

The genes are TRBV5-8 and TRBJ2-1; 7 bases match TRBD1. This CDR3 contains 12 residues. Trimming cost V 1 base and J 14 bases; bases outside gene matches: 6. CDR1 and CDR2 (germline): SGHTS, YDEGEE. The CDR3 region is CASSLIRGREFF. The CDR3 DNA follows: TGTGCCAGCAGCTTGATTAGGGGGCGCGAGTTCTTC.

This clone was counted once. The chain uses TRBV6-6 and TRBJ1-2; D remains unclear. This CDR3 contains 13 residues. V lost 6 bases and J 3 bases, leaving 11 bases between the germline ends. Looked up from germline, CDR1 is MNHNY and CDR2 is SVGAGI (reference sequence). The DNA of the CDR3 is TGTGCCAGCAGCGGTCCAAGAGACTATGGCTACACCTTC. It codes for CASSGPRDYGYTF.

This rearrangement joins TRBV6-4 to TRBJ2-1; TRBD2 aligns across 7 bases. The V segment lost 4 bases and the J segment 4 bases; nucleotides outside the gene matches: 7. This CDR3 is built from 15 residues. CDR1 and CDR2 (germline): MRHNA, SNTAGT. The CDR3 bases are TGTGCCAGCAGTGGTACTAGCGCTAATTACAATGAGCAGTTCTTC. Its translation: CASSGTSANYNEQFF.

The chain couples TRBV27 to TRBJ2-5, with 7 bases matching TRBD2. The CDR3 totals 13 residues. Germline-derived CDR1 and CDR2 are MNHEY and SMNVEV (reference sequence). With V trimmed by 3 bases and J by 4 bases, 2 bases remained unmatched. CDR3 region: CASSFSGIETQYF. CDR3 in DNA: TGTGCCAGCAGTTTCAGCGGGATAGAGACCCAGTACTTC.

The sample holds a few counts of this clone. The chain has TRBV19 and TRBJ1-3; D is unresolved. The CDR3 has 13 amino acids. Germline CDR1 LNHDA, CDR2 SQIVND (reference sequence). The V and J ends lost 6 bases and 0 bases respectively, with 6 bases between them. Here the CDR3 reads CASRLLSGNTIYF. CDR3 DNA: TGTGCCAGTAGACTGCTCTCTGGAAACACCATATATTTT.

The chain is built from TRBV7-2 and TRBJ1-2; possibly TRBD1 for D (6 bases). Trimming removed 3 bases from V and 4 bases from J, with 12 bases in between. The CDR3 length is 14 residues. Per the germline V gene, CDR1 is SGHTA and CDR2 is FQGNSA. Here the CDR3 reads CASSLTRGPYGYTF. The CDR3 nucleotides read TGTGCCAGCAGCTTGACCAGGGGTCCCTATGGCTACACCTTC.

V is TRBV7-9 and J is TRBJ2-3; 7 bases are shared with TRBD2. V shed 5 bases, J shed 4 bases, and the junction held 12 bases outside the gene matches. Germline-derived CDR1 and CDR2 are SEHNR and FQNEAQ (reference sequence). The CDR3 spans 16 residues. The CDR3 sequence: CASSLAGRGPADTQYF. Here the CDR3 DNA reads TGTGCCAGCAGCCTGGCGGGGAGGGGTCCGGCAGATACGCAGTATTTT.

This clone has just a few counts. Germline is not matched at one junction end, which may reflect a read error. Other DNA variants within this sample encode the same CDR3. This chain uses TRBV29-1 with TRBJ1-1, with D perhaps matching TRBD1 (5 bases). CDR3 length: 13 residues. CDR1 is SQVTM and CDR2 is ANQGSEA in the germline V gene. CDR3 nucleotides: TGTAGCGTTGTTAGACAGACGAACACTGAAGCTTTCTTT. It yields the protein CSVVRQTNTEAFF.

The V call is TRBV5-6, the J call TRBJ2-5; D perhaps matches TRBD1 (6 bases). V lost 3 bases, J lost 4 bases, and 19 bases lay in between. The CDR3 is 16 amino acids. Germline loops: CDR1 SGHDT, CDR2 YYEEEE. The CDR3 sequence is CASSSKGQSYGETQYF. The CDR3 coding sequence is TGTGCCAGCAGCTCGAAAGGACAGTCTTATGGAGAGACCCAGTACTTC.

This clone turned up a few times. The V and J genes are TRBV7-2 and TRBJ2-3, with 10 bases aligning to TRBD2. Per the germline V gene, CDR1 is SGHTA and CDR2 is FQGNSA. This CDR3 has 16 residues. V shed 1 base and J 5 bases; nucleotides not matched to a gene: 6. CDR3 protein: CASSLERTSGGDTQYF. The CDR3 bases are TGTGCCAGCAGCTTAGAGAGGACTAGCGGTGGAGATACGCAGTATTTT.

The chain carries TRBV14 and TRBJ1-5; D uncertain. Trimming shortened V by 0 bases and J by 4 bases, and 4 bases separated the two germline ends. This CDR3 is 13 amino acids long. Germline CDR1 SGHDN, CDR2 FVKESK. The CDR3 loop reads CASSQDLNQPQHF. The CDR3 region has the DNA TGTGCCAGCAGCCAAGATCTGAATCAGCCCCAGCATTTT.